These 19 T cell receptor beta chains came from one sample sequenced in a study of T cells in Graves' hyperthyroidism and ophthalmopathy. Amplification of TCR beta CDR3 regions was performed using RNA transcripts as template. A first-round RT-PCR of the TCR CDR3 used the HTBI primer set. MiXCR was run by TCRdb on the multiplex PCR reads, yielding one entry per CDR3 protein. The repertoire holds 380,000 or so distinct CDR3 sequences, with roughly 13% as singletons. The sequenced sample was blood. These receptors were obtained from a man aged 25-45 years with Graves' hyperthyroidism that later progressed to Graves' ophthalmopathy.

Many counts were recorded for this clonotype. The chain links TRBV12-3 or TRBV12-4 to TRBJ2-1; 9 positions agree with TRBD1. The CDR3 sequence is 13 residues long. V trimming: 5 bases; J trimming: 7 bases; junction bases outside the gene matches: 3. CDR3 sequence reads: CASSHRGLNEQFF. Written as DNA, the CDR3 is TGTGCCAGCAGTCACAGGGGGCTGAATGAGCAGTTCTTC.

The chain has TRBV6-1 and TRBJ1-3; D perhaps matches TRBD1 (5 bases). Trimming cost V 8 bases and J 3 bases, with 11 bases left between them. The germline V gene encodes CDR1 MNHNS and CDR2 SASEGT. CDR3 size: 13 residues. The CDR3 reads CASDGRDGNTIYF. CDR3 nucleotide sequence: TGTGCCAGCGACGGCAGGGATGGAAACACCATATATTTT.

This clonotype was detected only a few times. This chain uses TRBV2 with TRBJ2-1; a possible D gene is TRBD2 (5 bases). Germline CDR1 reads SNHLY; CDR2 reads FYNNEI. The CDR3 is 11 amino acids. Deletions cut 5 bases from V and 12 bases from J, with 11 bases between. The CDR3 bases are TGTGCCAGCAGTAGGAGAGGAGGGCAGTTCTTC. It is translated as CASSRRGGQFF. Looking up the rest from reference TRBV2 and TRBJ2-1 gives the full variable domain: EPEVTQTPSHQVTQMGQEVILRCVPISNHLYFYWYRQILGQKVEFLVSFYNNEISEKSEIFDDQFSVERPDGSNFTLKIRSTKLEDSAMYFCASSRRGGQFFGPGTRLTVL.

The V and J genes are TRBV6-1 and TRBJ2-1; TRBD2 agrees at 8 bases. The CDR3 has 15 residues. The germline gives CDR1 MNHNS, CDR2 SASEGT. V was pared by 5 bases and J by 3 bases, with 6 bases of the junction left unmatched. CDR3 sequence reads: CASSLAGSNYNEQFF. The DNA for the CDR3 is TGTGCCAGCAGTTTAGCGGGGTCGAACTACAATGAGCAGTTCTTC.

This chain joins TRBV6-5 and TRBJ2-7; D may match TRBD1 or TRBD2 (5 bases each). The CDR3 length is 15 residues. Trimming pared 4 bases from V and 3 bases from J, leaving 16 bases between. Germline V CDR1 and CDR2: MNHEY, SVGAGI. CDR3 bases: TGTGCCAGCAGTTCTCAGGACGGGGCCGTCTACGAGCAGTACTTC. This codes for CASSSQDGAVYEQYF.

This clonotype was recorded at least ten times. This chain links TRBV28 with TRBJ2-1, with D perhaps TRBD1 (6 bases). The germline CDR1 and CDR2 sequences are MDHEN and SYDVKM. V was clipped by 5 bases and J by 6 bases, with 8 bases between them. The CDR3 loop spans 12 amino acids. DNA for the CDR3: TGTGCCAGCAGTGAACAGGGCAATGAGCAGTTCTTC. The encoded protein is CASSEQGNEQFF.

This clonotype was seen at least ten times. The CDR3 sequence is CASSQQGNTEAFF. CDR3 coding DNA: TGTGCCAGCAGCCAACAGGGGAACACTGAAGCTTTCTTT. The rearrangement joins TRBV9 to TRBJ1-1; a possible D gene is TRBD1 (6 bases). Germline V gene data show CDR1 as SGDLS and CDR2 as YYNGEE. V lost 4 bases and J 1 base, leaving 8 bases between the germline ends. The CDR3 has 13 amino acids.

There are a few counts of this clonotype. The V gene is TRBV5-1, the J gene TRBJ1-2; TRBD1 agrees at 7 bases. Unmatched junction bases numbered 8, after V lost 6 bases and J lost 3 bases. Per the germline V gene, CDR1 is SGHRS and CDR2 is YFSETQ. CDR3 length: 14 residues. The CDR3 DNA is TGCGCCAGCAAGGGACAGACTACGGACTATGGCTACACCTTC. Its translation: CASKGQTTDYGYTF.

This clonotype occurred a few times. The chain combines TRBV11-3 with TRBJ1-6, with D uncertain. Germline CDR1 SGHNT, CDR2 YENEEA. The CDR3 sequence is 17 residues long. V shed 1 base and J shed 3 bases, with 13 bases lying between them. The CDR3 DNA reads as TGTGCCAGCAGCTTAGTCGAGGGAGCGGGCTATAATTCACCCCTCCACTTT. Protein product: CASSLVEGAGYNSPLHF.

In nucleotides, the CDR3 is TGTGCCAGCTCACCCTGGGGACTAGCGGGGGAGCTTGAGCAGTTCTTC. It encodes CASSPWGLAGELEQFF. This chain uses TRBV18 with TRBJ2-1; 14 bases align to TRBD2. The CDR3 is made up of 16 amino acids. V dropped 3 bases and J dropped 9; count of bases not matched to a gene: 7. The germline V gene has CDR1 KGHSH and CDR2 LQKENI. The whole variable domain, filled in from reference TRBV18 and TRBJ2-1, reads NAGVMQNPRHLVRRRGQEARLRCSPMKGHSHVYWYRQLPEEGLKFMVYLQKENIIDESGMPKERFSAEFPKEGPSILRIQQVVRGDSAAYFCASSPWGLAGELEQFFGPGTRLTVL.

The DNA for the CDR3 is TGTGCCAGTAGCACAAGCAGGGGGATCGGGAACACTGAAGCTTTCTTT. Amino acids: CASSTSRGIGNTEAFF. The gene calls are TRBV19 and TRBJ1-1; 7 bases map to TRBD1. The CDR3 is made up of 16 amino acids. Trimming took 6 bases from V and 1 from J; bases not matched to a gene: 11. Germline CDR1 and CDR2: LNHDA and SQIVND (reference sequence).

DNA for the CDR3: TGTGCCAGTAGTATAGTCCCGGGACAGGGAATAGGTACGCAGTATTTT. Translation: CASSIVPGQGIGTQYF. J is TRBJ2-3 and V is TRBV19; 9 bases match TRBD1. The V gene's germline CDR1 is LNHDA and CDR2 SQIVND (reference sequence). Trimming cost V 1 base and J 8 bases; bases outside gene matches: 10. The CDR3 covers 16 residues.

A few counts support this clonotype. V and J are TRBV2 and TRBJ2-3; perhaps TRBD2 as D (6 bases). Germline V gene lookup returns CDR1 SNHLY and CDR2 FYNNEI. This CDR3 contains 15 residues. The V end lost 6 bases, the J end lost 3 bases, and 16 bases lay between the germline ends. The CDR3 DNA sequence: TGTGCCAGCAGCCGGGACTCAGTATCTACAGATACGCAGTATTTT. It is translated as CASSRDSVSTDTQYF. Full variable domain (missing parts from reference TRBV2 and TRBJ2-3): EPEVTQTPSHQVTQMGQEVILRCVPISNHLYFYWYRQILGQKVEFLVSFYNNEISEKSEIFDDQFSVERPDGSNFTLKIRSTKLEDSAMYFCASSRDSVSTDTQYFGPGTRLTVL.

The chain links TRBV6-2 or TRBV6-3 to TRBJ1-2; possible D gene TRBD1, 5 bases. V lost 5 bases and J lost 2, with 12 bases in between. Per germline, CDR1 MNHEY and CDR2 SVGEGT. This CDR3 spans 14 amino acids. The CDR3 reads CASSPYDSNYGYTF. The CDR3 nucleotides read TGTGCCAGCAGTCCCTACGACAGCAACTATGGCTACACCTTC.

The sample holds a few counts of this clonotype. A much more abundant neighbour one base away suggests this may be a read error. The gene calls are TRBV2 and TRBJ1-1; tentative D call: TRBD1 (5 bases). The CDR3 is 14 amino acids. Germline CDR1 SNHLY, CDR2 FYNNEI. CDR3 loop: CASSPGGWNTVAFF. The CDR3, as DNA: TGTGCCAGCAGCCCCGGGGGGTGGAACACTGTAGCTTTCTTT.

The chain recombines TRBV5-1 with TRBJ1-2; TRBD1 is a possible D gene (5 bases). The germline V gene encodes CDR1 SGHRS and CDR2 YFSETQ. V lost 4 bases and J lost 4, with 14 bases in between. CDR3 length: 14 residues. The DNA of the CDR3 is TGCGCCAGCAGCCGAGTCGACAGTGGCTATGGCTACACCTTC. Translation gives CASSRVDSGYGYTF.

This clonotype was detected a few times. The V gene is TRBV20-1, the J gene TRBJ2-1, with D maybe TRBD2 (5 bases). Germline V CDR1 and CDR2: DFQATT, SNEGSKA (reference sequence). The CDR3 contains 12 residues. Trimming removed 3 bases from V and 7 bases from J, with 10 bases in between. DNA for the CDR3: TGCAGTGCTAGGCGGACTCAGAATGAGCAGTTCTTC. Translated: CSARRTQNEQFF.

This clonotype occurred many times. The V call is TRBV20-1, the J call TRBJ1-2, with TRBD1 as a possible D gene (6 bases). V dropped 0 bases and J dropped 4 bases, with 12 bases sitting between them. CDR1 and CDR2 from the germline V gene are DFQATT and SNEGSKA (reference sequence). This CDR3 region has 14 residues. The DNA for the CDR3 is TGCAGTGCTAGAGACCGGACAGCCCCCTATGGCTACACCTTC. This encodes CSARDRTAPYGYTF.

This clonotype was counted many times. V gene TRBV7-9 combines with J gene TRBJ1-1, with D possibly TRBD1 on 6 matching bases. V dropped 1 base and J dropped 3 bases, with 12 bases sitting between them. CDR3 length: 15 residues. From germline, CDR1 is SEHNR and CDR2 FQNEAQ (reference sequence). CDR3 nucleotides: TGTGCCAGCAGCTTAGGCGCAGGGGCGTACACTGAAGCTTTCTTT. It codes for CASSLGAGAYTEAFF. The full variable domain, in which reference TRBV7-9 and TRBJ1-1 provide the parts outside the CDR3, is DTGVSQNPRHKITKRGQNVTFRCDPISEHNRLYWYRQTLGQGPEFLTYFQNEAQLEKSRLLSDRFSAERPKGSFSTLEIQRTEQGDSAMYLCASSLGAGAYTEAFFGQGTRLTVV.